This T cell receptor (beta chain) originates from a study of blood T cells in healthy people across ages. Alongside a J-beta primer mix, a sample-barcoded 5' primer served in a second PCR lasting 7 to 11 cycles. TCRdb reprocessed the 5' RACE reads with MiXCR, giving one entry per CDR3 protein. This sample has 1.5 million to 2 million distinct CDR3 sequences, with around 36% found just once. Germline V gene lookup returns CDR1 MNHNS and CDR2 SASEGT. Trimming left V 1 base short and J 13 bases short, with 11 bases between. The CDR3 sequence is 12 residues long. Sequenced: blood. The sequence was collected from a woman aged 30 to 39 in good health. J is TRBJ2-1 and V is TRBV6-1; D perhaps matches TRBD1 (5 bases). Here the CDR3 reads CASSEDGAPQFF. The DNA for the CDR3 is TGTGCCAGCAGTGAAGATGGGGCCCCACAGTTCTTC.